This T cell receptor beta chain originates from a study of blood T cell repertoires in COVID-19. For the study at large: In each case, the material was cDNA or gDNA derived from T cells, B-cell-depleted T cells, or PBMCs.

Methods used by the authors: Amplification with reference gene primers provided the estimates of nucleated cell counts. Some clones are missing from TCRdb's copy, which holds only in-frame ones; the method was immunoSEQ multiplex PCR. The V and J calls and clone size come from that table; D and trimming were worked out from the DNA. In the table there are around 13,000 clones, 80% to 90% of which are singletons. This CDR3 has 12 amino acids. Germline lookup yields CDR1 SQVTM and CDR2 ANQGSEA. J was trimmed by 13 bases and V by 7 bases; bases with no gene match: 11. The source material was peripheral blood. This TCR was sampled from a human donor in a cohort sampled during active COVID-19. This chain links TRBV29-1 with TRBJ2-1, with 9 bases that match TRBD1. For the CDR3, the DNA is TGCAGCGCCAGGACAGGGGAGGGCTTACAGTTCTTC. Protein product: CSARTGEGLQFF.